What follows are 9 T cell receptor beta chains derived from one specimen sequenced in a study of T cell responses to AZD1222 COVID-19 vaccine. TCRdb's table, derived via immunoSEQ multiplex PCR, lists solely in-frame clones and lacks some. The table lists 150,000 to 160,000 clones, about 85% of them singletons. This sample comprised peripheral blood, obtained on day 0 of AZD1222 vaccination. The source is an adult in good health.

The V call is TRBV4-3, the J call TRBJ1-6; 11 positions match TRBD1. CDR1 and CDR2 from the germline V gene are LGHNA and YSLEER. The V gene end was trimmed by 4 bases and the J gene end by 6 bases; junction bases not matched to a gene: 2. The CDR3 has 15 residues. The CDR3 bases are TGCGCCAGCAGCCTAGGGACAGGGGGTAATTCACCCCTCCACTTT. Translation: CASSLGTGGNSPLHF.

The chain employs TRBV6-5 and TRBJ1-6, with a tentative D call TRBD1 (6 bases). The germline V gene has CDR1 MNHEY and CDR2 SVGAGI. The CDR3 sequence is 14 residues long. Trimming cost V 7 bases and J 5 bases, with 12 bases left between them. The CDR3 DNA sequence: TGTGCCAGCACCCGGGACACCGATAATTCACCCCTCCACTTT. Its translation: CASTRDTDNSPLHF.

The chain carries TRBV18 and TRBJ1-2; the D is unclear. V shed 0 bases and J shed 6 bases, with 20 bases lying between them. Germline assignment: CDR1 KGHSH and CDR2 LQKENI. The CDR3 consists of 17 residues. CDR3 in amino acids: CASSPPRKLLVRDGYTF. For the CDR3, the DNA is TGTGCCAGCTCACCACCGAGGAAGTTATTAGTTCGGGATGGCTACACCTTC.

The rearrangement joins TRBV27 to TRBJ1-2; possible D gene TRBD1, 6 bases. Looked up from germline, CDR1 is MNHEY and CDR2 is SMNVEV (reference sequence). The CDR3 extends over 13 amino acids. Between the trimmed V and J ends, which lost 6 bases and 9 bases, there was a span of 17 bases. The CDR3 sequence: CASSTGTRSSYTF. CDR3 coding DNA: TGTGCCAGCAGCACCGGGACAAGGAGTAGCTACACCTTC.

The chain has TRBV5-1 and TRBJ2-3; the match to TRBD2 covers 10 bases. Germline CDR1 is SGHRS and CDR2 is YFSETQ. The V and J ends lost 5 bases and 0 bases, in that order; junction bases with no gene match: 0. The CDR3 is 14 amino acids. In DNA, the CDR3 is TGCGCCAGCAGACTAGCGGGGAGCACAGATACGCAGTATTTT. It yields the protein CASRLAGSTDTQYF.

The V gene is TRBV5-1, the J gene TRBJ1-6; D not resolved. V dropped 5 bases and J dropped 5 bases, with 8 bases sitting between them. This CDR3 spans 13 amino acids. Looked up from germline, CDR1 is SGHRS and CDR2 is YFSETQ. DNA for the CDR3: TGCGCCAGCAGAGCAGAAAATAATTCACCCCTCCACTTT. Amino acids: CASRAENNSPLHF.

The chain joins TRBV3-1 (or the pseudogene TRBV3-2) to TRBJ2-5; tentative D call: TRBD2 (6 bases). V lost 3 bases and J lost 5, with 13 bases in between. This CDR3 is 14 amino acids long. Germline V lookup: CDR1 LGHDT, CDR2 YNNKEL (reference sequence). The CDR3 sequence: CASSHHRLGETQYF. The CDR3 region has the DNA TGTGCCAGCAGCCATCATCGACTAGGGGAGACCCAGTACTTC.

The chain carries TRBV5-4 and TRBJ1-1, with TRBD1 as a possible D gene (6 bases). Germline CDR1 reads SGHNT; CDR2 reads YYREEE (reference sequence). The length of the CDR3 is 14 residues. V was clipped by 4 bases and J by 4 bases, with 14 bases between them. The CDR3 nucleotides read TGTGCCAGCAGCAGAAACAGGGTCGGCACTGAAGCTTTCTTT. It yields the protein CASSRNRVGTEAFF.

This clone was recorded at least ten times. The V call is TRBV20-1, the J call TRBJ1-4; 10 bases map to TRBD1. The germline V gene has CDR1 DFQATT and CDR2 SNEGSKA (reference sequence). V was clipped by 3 bases and J by 5 bases; unmatched bases: 15. The CDR3 has 18 amino acids. The CDR3 sequence: CSASMGQGKTGGNEKLFF. The CDR3 DNA sequence: TGCAGTGCTAGTATGGGACAGGGGAAGACAGGAGGAAATGAAAAACTGTTTTTT.